What follows is one T cell receptor (beta chain) and its context. The V gene's germline CDR1 is MGHRA and CDR2 YSYEKL. CDR3 size: 15 residues. V gave up 6 bases and J gave up 1 base, with 13 bases separating them. This sample is drawn from a study of blood T cell repertoires in COVID-19. Here immunoSEQ multiplex PCR was the method, and the copy in TCRdb shows in-frame clones only, minus some. The sample includes roughly 61,000 clones, more than 85% of them seen just once. This receptor was obtained from a man between 60 and 75 years old with acute or convalescent COVID-19. The V and J genes are TRBV4-1 and TRBJ2-1; perhaps TRBD1 as D (6 bases). The sequencing input was peripheral blood. The CDR3 spells CASRQEGTSYNEQFF. CDR3 coding DNA: TGCGCCAGCAGACAGGAAGGGACATCCTACAATGAGCAGTTCTTC.